This T cell receptor (beta chain) emerged from a study of Ad26.COV2.S vaccination and SARS-CoV-2 variants. Study context: In the study, Ad26.COV2.S was injected intramuscularly once, or twice 56 days apart. The study's findings and limits: In vaccinated individuals, spike-specific CD8+ and CD4+ T cell responses reportedly displayed substantial breadth.

Treatment of the sample: about 20 received Ad26.COV2.S at low or high dose, single or two shots; several received placebo; per-sample allocation not given. Day 63 after the first vaccine or placebo injection was the time point for sampling. The donor was a Boston adult aged 18-55 years. Assay used: immunoSEQ multiplex PCR; TCRdb lists only in-frame clones, some missing. The table shows 300,000 to 400,000 clones, with 85% occurring only once. Concerning this clone itself: The antigen remains undetermined.

The length of the CDR3 is 17 residues. Germline CDR1 and CDR2: SGDLS and YYNGEE. With 4 bases removed from V and 1 base from J, the gap between germline ends came to 18 bases. The chain carries TRBV9 and TRBJ1-3, with D uncertain. This specimen consisted of peripheral blood, obtained in a trial of Ad26.COV2.S vaccine versus placebo. This TCR derives from a person aged 18-65 years who received the Ad26.COV2.S COVID-19 vaccine or a placebo. CDR3 DNA: TGTGCCAGCAGCCCCAAGATAACCCGTGCGTCTGGAAACACCATATATTTT. Its protein is CASSPKITRASGNTIYF.